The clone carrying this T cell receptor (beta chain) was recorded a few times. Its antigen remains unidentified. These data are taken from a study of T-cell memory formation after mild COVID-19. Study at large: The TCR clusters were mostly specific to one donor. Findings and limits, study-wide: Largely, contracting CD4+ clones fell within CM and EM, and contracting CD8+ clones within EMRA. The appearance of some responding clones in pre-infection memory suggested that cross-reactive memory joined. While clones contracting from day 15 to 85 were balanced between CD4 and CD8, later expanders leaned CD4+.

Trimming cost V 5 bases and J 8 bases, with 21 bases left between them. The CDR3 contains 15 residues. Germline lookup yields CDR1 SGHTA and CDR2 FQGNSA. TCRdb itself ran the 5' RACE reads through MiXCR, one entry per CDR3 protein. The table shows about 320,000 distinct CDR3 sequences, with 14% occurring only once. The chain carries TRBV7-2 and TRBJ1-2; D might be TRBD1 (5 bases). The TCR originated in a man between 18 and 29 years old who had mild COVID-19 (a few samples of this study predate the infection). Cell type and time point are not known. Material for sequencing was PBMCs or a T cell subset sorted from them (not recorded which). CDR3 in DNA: TGTGCCAGCAGCCAGATACAGGTTAGGTGGCGAGGCTACACCTTC. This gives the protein CASSQIQVRWRGYTF.